The 18 T cell receptor beta chains below were found in one sample sequenced in a study of cytotoxic CD8 clonotypes in ibrutinib-treated CLL. Libraries were prepared by immunoSEQ multiplex PCR; TCRdb keeps only in-frame clonotypes and omits some of them. Found here are 250,000 or so clones, 70% of them singletons; the top ten hold 15%. The sample here was PBMCs, taken after 24 months of ibrutinib treatment. All receptors come from a human donor with chronic lymphocytic leukemia.

V usage is TRBV11-2 and J usage is TRBJ2-7; 8 bases fit TRBD2. J gave up 0 bases and V 0 bases, and 4 bases lay outside the gene matches. Germline V lookup: CDR1 SGHAT, CDR2 FQNNGV. The CDR3 length is 16 residues. CDR3 DNA sequence: TGTGCCAGCAGCTTAGATCAAGGACTAGCCTCCTACGAGCAGTACTTC. Protein product: CASSLDQGLASYEQYF.

CDR3 loop: CASSLGTGISGANVLTF. The CDR3, as DNA: TGTGCCAGCAGCTTAGGCACAGGCATCTCTGGGGCCAACGTCCTGACTTTC. The rearrangement uses TRBV7-9 and TRBJ2-6; the D gene is possibly TRBD1 (5 bases). This CDR3 contains 17 residues. The germline gives CDR1 SEHNR, CDR2 FQNEAQ (reference sequence). V was trimmed by 1 base and J by 0 bases, leaving 10 bases between them.

This clone was observed a few times. The CDR3 region is CASSLDGGGSYEQYF. The DNA of the CDR3 is TGTGCCAGCAGCTTGGACGGGGGAGGGTCCTACGAGCAGTACTTC. V usage is TRBV5-4 and J usage is TRBJ2-7; 7 nucleotides line up with TRBD2. V was pared by 0 bases and J by 1 base, with 4 bases of the junction left unmatched. This CDR3 has 15 amino acids. The germline CDR1 and CDR2 sequences are SGHNT and YYREEE (reference sequence). Full variable domain (remainder filled in from reference TRBV5-4 and TRBJ2-7): ETGVTQSPTHLIKTRGQQVTLRCSSQSGHNTVSWYQQALGQGPQFIFQYYREEENGRGNFPPRFSGLQFPNYSSELNVNALELDDSALYLCASSLDGGGSYEQYFGPGTRLTVT.

About this clone: The same CDR3 arises from other DNA sequences in this sample as well. The chain recombines TRBV18 with TRBJ2-1; maybe TRBD1 (5 bases). There are 16 residues in the CDR3. Germline V gene sequence: CDR1 KGHSH, CDR2 LQKENI. The germline V and J ends were trimmed by 6 bases and 0 bases, with 15 bases remaining between them. CDR3 bases: TGTGCCAGCTCTCCAGGGTCCGGAAGCTCCTACAATGAGCAGTTCTTC. It codes for CASSPGSGSSYNEQFF.

The chain uses TRBV6-5 and TRBJ2-1; weak D call: TRBD1 (6 bases). This CDR3 region has 13 residues. V was pared by 0 bases and J by 9 bases, with 9 bases between. Germline V lookup: CDR1 MNHEY, CDR2 SVGAGI. The CDR3 loop is CASSYSTGREQFF. CDR3 in DNA: TGTGCCAGCAGTTACTCCACAGGGCGTGAGCAGTTCTTC.

The V call is TRBV7-8, the J call TRBJ2-7; 7 nucleotides line up with TRBD1. The CDR3 is 13 amino acids. The V gene end was trimmed by 5 bases and the J gene end by 6 bases; junction bases not matched to a gene: 7. Germline V gives CDR1 SGHVS, CDR2 FQNEAQ. In DNA form, the CDR3 reads TGTGCCAGCAGCCTAGGACAGGCCTCCGAGCAGTACTTC. Amino acid sequence: CASSLGQASEQYF.

The V call is TRBV5-1, the J call TRBJ2-5, with no clear D. From germline, CDR1 is SGHRS and CDR2 YFSETQ. This CDR3 has 12 residues. Trimming pared 5 bases from V and 3 bases from J, leaving 8 bases between. The CDR3 region is CASRKTEETQYF. In DNA form, the CDR3 reads TGCGCCAGCAGAAAAACAGAAGAGACCCAGTACTTC.

V is TRBV28 and J is TRBJ1-1; 9 nucleotides line up with TRBD1. The ends lost 1 base at V and 2 bases at J; junction bases unmatched: 8. Germline CDR1 is MDHEN and CDR2 is SYDVKM. The length of the CDR3 is 17 residues. The CDR3 protein is CASSLFPPGQGNTEAFF. CDR3 sequence (DNA): TGTGCCAGCAGTTTATTCCCACCGGGACAGGGCAACACTGAAGCTTTCTTT.

In its sample, this clone was seen once. The gene calls are TRBV29-1 and TRBJ2-7; D not certain. The CDR3 is 11 residues long. Germline CDR1 SQVTM, CDR2 ANQGSEA. Between the trimmed V and J ends, which lost 6 bases and 6 bases, there was a span of 12 bases. The CDR3 sequence is CSVARGVEQYF. CDR3 DNA sequence: TGCAGCGTCGCGCGTGGAGTCGAGCAGTACTTC.

This chain uses TRBV6-6 with TRBJ2-2, with no clear D. In germline, CDR1 is MNHNY, CDR2 SVGAGI (reference sequence). CDR3 length: 14 residues. V lost 6 bases and J lost 1, with 9 bases in between. This chain's CDR3 is CASSPTQNTGELFF. CDR3 DNA: TGTGCCAGCAGCCCAACACAGAACACCGGGGAGCTGTTTTTT.

The chain joins TRBV9 to TRBJ1-1, with TRBD1 matching over 8 bases. This CDR3 contains 14 residues. Germline values: CDR1 SGDLS, CDR2 YYNGEE. The V and J ends lost 2 bases and 0 bases, in that order; junction bases with no gene match: 0. The CDR3 protein is CASSVTGVNTEAFF. CDR3 sequence (DNA): TGTGCCAGCAGCGTGACAGGGGTGAACACTGAAGCTTTCTTT.

This clone was picked up a small number of times. The chain carries TRBV7-9 and TRBJ2-7; D ambiguous. V lost 3 bases to trimming and J lost 4 bases, with 10 bases between them. Germline lookup yields CDR1 SEHNR and CDR2 FQNEAQ (reference sequence). The CDR3 has 13 amino acids. The CDR3, as DNA: TGTGCCAGCAGCTTCGGTTACCAGTACGAGCAGTACTTC. As protein: CASSFGYQYEQYF. Complete variable domain (other parts from reference TRBV7-9 and TRBJ2-7): DTGVSQNPRHKITKRGQNVTFRCDPISEHNRLYWYRQTLGQGPEFLTYFQNEAQLEKSRLLSDRFSAERPKGSFSTLEIQRTEQGDSAMYLCASSFGYQYEQYFGPGTRLTVT.

This clone was counted only a few times. This same CDR3 is encoded by further DNA sequences in the sample. V is TRBV28 and J is TRBJ1-5; 7 bases fit TRBD1. The CDR3 runs 13 residues. CDR1 and CDR2 from the germline V gene are MDHEN and SYDVKM. The junction had 3 bases not matched to a gene; V was cut back by 5 bases and J by 5 bases. CDR3 loop: CASSIQGDQPQHF. CDR3 nucleotide sequence: TGTGCCAGCAGTATTCAGGGGGATCAGCCCCAGCATTTT.

This clone was counted between two and nine times. The chain has TRBV6-5 and TRBJ2-7; D unresolved. V lost 0 bases to trimming and J lost 2 bases, with 14 bases between them. The CDR3 runs to 16 residues. CDR1 is MNHEY, CDR2 SVGAGI, per germline. The CDR3 DNA follows: TGTGCCAGCAGTTACTCGAAAAGGGTAGGAGCCTACGAGCAGTACTTC. Residues: CASSYSKRVGAYEQYF.

The chain's CDR3 is CASSLDAGTAEAFF. In nucleotides, the CDR3 is TGTGCCAGCAGCTTGGATGCGGGGACAGCTGAAGCTTTCTTT. This chain links TRBV5-4 with TRBJ1-1; 7 nucleotides match TRBD1. Losses at the gene ends were 0 bases for V and 6 bases for J; bases not matched to a gene: 5. The CDR3 is 14 amino acids. Germline V gives CDR1 SGHNT, CDR2 YYREEE (reference sequence).

This clone was observed a handful of times. The V gene is TRBV11-3, the J gene TRBJ2-7; D gene uncertain. The CDR3 is 13 amino acids. Germline CDR1 is SGHNT and CDR2 is YENEEA. Trimming removed 6 bases from V and 1 base from J, with 10 bases in between. This CDR3 reads CASSPWGSYEQYF. Here the CDR3 DNA reads TGTGCCAGCAGTCCTTGGGGTTCCTACGAGCAGTACTTC.

The chain is built from TRBV7-2 and TRBJ2-7; perhaps TRBD1 as D (6 bases). This CDR3 has 13 residues. The V gene lost 6 bases and the J gene lost 3 bases, with 12 bases spanning the gap. Per the germline V gene, CDR1 is SGHTA and CDR2 is FQGNSA. CDR3: CASSSQGFYEQYF. The CDR3 nucleotides read TGTGCCAGCAGTTCCCAGGGGTTCTACGAGCAGTACTTC.

The genes are TRBV7-2 and TRBJ1-1; D is unclear. This CDR3 has 15 residues. In germline, CDR1 is SGHTA, CDR2 FQGNSA. Trimming took off 5 bases at V and 8 bases at J, with 21 bases between the two ends. The CDR3, as DNA: TGTGCCAGCAGCCTATCCAGGCTACGACGTGAAGAAGCTTTCTTT. Translated: CASSLSRLRREEAFF.